The clone carrying this TCR beta chain turned up a few times. Its antigen is still unknown. This record comes from a study of T-cell memory formation after mild COVID-19. Whole-study context: In these data, TCR clusters were largely donor specific.

Sample barcodes and UMIs were carried by the TCR alpha and TCR beta cDNA libraries that 5'RACE generated with constant-segment primers. TCRdb reprocessed the 5' RACE reads via MiXCR and lists one record per CDR3 protein. The sample lists over 70,000 distinct CDR3 sequences, about 13% occurring once. Overall study findings and caveats: Contracting clones localized mainly to CM and EM when CD4+ and mainly to EMRA when CD8+. CD4/CD8 balance held among clones contracting day 15 to 85, and later expanders leaned CD4+.

Germline-derived CDR1 and CDR2 are SQVTM and ANQGSEA. The CDR3 has 14 amino acids. Deletions cut 6 bases from V and 2 bases from J, with 13 bases between. The TCR originated in an adult woman who had mild COVID-19 (a few samples of this study predate the infection). Cell type and time point are not known. V is TRBV29-1 and J is TRBJ2-2; possibly TRBD1 for D (6 bases). The sequencing input was PBMCs or a T cell subset sorted from them (not recorded which). The CDR3 protein is CSVSTGDNTGELFF. The CDR3, as DNA: TGCAGCGTATCGACAGGAGATAACACCGGGGAGCTGTTTTTT.